Shown below are 10 T cell receptor beta chains from a single sample sequenced in a study of T cell responses to AZD1222 COVID-19 vaccine. Repertoires were generated with immunoSEQ multiplex PCR, while TCRdb's copy carries only in-frame clones and drops some. The repertoire holds about 150,000 clones, with 90% to 95% as singletons. Material: peripheral blood, obtained 28 days after the second AZD1222 dose. The receptors were gathered from an adult who received the AZD1222 COVID-19 vaccine.

A few counts support this clone. Sequence at one end of the junction differs from germline and may be a read error. CDR3 residues: CASSLGAHNEPTDTQYF. CDR3 in DNA: TGTGCTAGCAGCTTAGGAGCCCACAACGAGCCCACAGATACGCAGTATTTT. The gene calls are TRBV7-7 and TRBJ2-3; D call uncertain. The CDR3 loop spans 17 amino acids. Germline values: CDR1 SSHAT, CDR2 FNYEAQ (reference sequence).

The CDR3 nucleotides read TGTGCCAGCACCACCGGGCAGATTAACACTGAAGCTTTCTTT. This gives the protein CASTTGQINTEAFF. The V and J genes are TRBV9 and TRBJ1-1; D is ambiguous. In germline, CDR1 is SGDLS, CDR2 YYNGEE. The CDR3 runs to 14 residues. Trimming stripped 6 bases from V and 2 bases from J, with 14 bases between.

The CDR3 region has the DNA TGCGCCAGCAGCTCCCCCAACAGAGGGACACCCCTCCACTTT. Its protein is CASSSPNRGTPLHF. This chain uses TRBV5-1 with TRBJ1-6; D remains ambiguous. The germline V gene has CDR1 SGHRS and CDR2 YFSETQ. The CDR3 is 14 amino acids. Trimming pared 3 bases from V and 11 bases from J, leaving 15 bases between. Complete variable domain (other parts from reference TRBV5-1 and TRBJ1-6): KAGVTQTPRYLIKTRGQQVTLSCSPISGHRSVSWYQQTPGQGLQFLFEYFSETQRNKGNFPGRFSGRQFSNSRSEMNVSTLELGDSALYLCASSSPNRGTPLHFGNGTRLTVT.

The chain recombines TRBV3-1 (or the pseudogene TRBV3-2) with TRBJ1-1; possible D gene TRBD1, 6 bases. There are 14 residues in the CDR3. Trimming pared 0 bases from V and 11 bases from J, leaving 16 bases between. Germline CDR1 LGHDT, CDR2 YNNKEL (reference sequence). CDR3 protein: CASSQDSNRVRAFF. The CDR3 DNA reads TGTGCCAGCAGCCAAGATTCTAACAGGGTAAGGGCTTTCTTT.

The chain joins TRBV7-3 to TRBJ2-5; 8 nucleotides match TRBD2. The CDR3 covers 15 residues. Trimming at V came to 1 base and at J to 5 bases, leaving 6 bases not matched to a gene. Germline CDR1 and CDR2: SGHTA and FQGTGA. The CDR3 loop is CASSLSGGIGETQYF. CDR3 DNA: TGTGCCAGCAGCTTAAGCGGGGGGATCGGGGAGACCCAGTACTTC.

J is TRBJ1-1 and V is TRBV30, with a weak D call TRBD1 (6 bases). The CDR3 loop spans 15 amino acids. Between the trimmed V and J ends, which lost 0 bases and 5 bases, there was a span of 16 bases. Germline values: CDR1 GTSNPN, CDR2 SVGIG (reference sequence). The CDR3 nucleotides are TGTGCCTGGAGTGTTGTACAGGGCGGGAGTACTGAAGCTTTCTTT. Translating it yields CAWSVVQGGSTEAFF.

V gene TRBV10-2 combines with J gene TRBJ2-1; D is undetermined. V was trimmed by 9 bases and J by 7 bases, leaving 7 bases between them. The germline V gene encodes CDR1 WSHSY and CDR2 SAAADI. The CDR3 totals 10 residues. CDR3 loop: CASVGNEQFF. CDR3 bases: TGCGCCAGTGTTGGTAATGAGCAGTTCTTC.

This clone was picked up one time. The chain joins TRBV30 to TRBJ1-6; TRBD1 matches at 8 bases. The CDR3 totals 13 residues. Looked up from germline, CDR1 is GTSNPN and CDR2 is SVGIG (reference sequence). V lost 3 bases and J lost 6; bases outside the gene matches: 1. The CDR3 DNA is TGTGCCTGGAGGCAGGGGGCTAATTCACCCCTCCACTTT. It yields the protein CAWRQGANSPLHF.

The chain employs TRBV2 and TRBJ1-1; no firm D call. Germline assignment: CDR1 SNHLY and CDR2 FYNNEI. CDR3 length: 12 amino acids. V was shortened by 7 bases and J by 6 bases, with 12 bases between the two germline ends. As DNA, the CDR3 is TGTGCCAGCACCAGATGGGGTGCTGAAGCTTTCTTT. This gives the protein CASTRWGAEAFF.

J is TRBJ1-3 and V is TRBV5-8; D call uncertain. The CDR3 runs to 15 residues. V lost 0 bases and J lost 4, with 11 bases in between. Germline lookup yields CDR1 SGHTS and CDR2 YDEGEE. CDR3 in DNA: TGTGCCAGCAGCTTGGGCTCGGGCAGCGGAAACACCATATATTTT. Amino acid sequence: CASSLGSGSGNTIYF.